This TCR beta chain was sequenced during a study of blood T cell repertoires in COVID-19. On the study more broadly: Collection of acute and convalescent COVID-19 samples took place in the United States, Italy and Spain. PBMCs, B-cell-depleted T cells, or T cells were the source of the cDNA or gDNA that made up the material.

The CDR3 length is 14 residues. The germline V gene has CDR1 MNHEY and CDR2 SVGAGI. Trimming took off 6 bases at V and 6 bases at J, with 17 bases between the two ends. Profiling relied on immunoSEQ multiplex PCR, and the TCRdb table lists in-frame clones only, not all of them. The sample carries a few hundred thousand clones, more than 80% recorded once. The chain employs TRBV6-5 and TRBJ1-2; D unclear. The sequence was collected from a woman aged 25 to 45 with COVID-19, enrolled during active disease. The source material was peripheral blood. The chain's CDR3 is CASSHYRGKDGYTF. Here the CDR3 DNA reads TGTGCCAGCAGCCACTATCGGGGAAAGGATGGCTACACCTTC.